This T cell receptor (beta chain) was recorded in a study of blood T cell repertoires in COVID-19. As originally analysed: From reference gene primer amplification, estimates of nucleated cell counts were derived. Produced via immunoSEQ multiplex PCR; TCRdb's table is partial and in-frame only. V and J calls and clone size are copied from that table; D and trimming were computed from the DNA. Of some 160,000 clones in the sample, 70% to 90% are singletons; the top ten hold less than 3%. The clonotype comes from a man aged 55 to 70 with acute or convalescent COVID-19. The sequenced material came from peripheral blood.

DNA for the CDR3: TGCGCCAGCAGGACCTCCCTTACTGAGACCGAAGAGGGAGCTTTCTTT. This sequence encodes CASRTSLTETEEGAFF. The chain carries TRBV10-2 and TRBJ1-1; D gene ambiguous. Looked up from germline, CDR1 is WSHSY and CDR2 is SAAADI. Trimming shortened V by 6 bases and J by 10 bases, and 27 bases separated the two germline ends. The CDR3 totals 16 residues.